Each of the 27 T cell receptor beta chains below was sequenced from the same sample in a study of CD8 T cells in Susac syndrome. RNA amounts of roughly 0.45 to 1 ug underwent reverse transcription with random hexamers. TCRdb reprocessed the immunoSEQ multiplex PCR reads with MiXCR, giving one entry per CDR3 protein. The sample has about 300,000 distinct CDR3 sequences, over 75% seen once; the top ten hold less than 0.2%. Specimen: CD8+ T cells from PBMCs. These receptors were taken from a human donor with multiple sclerosis.

This clonotype was found once. The chain combines TRBV4-3 with TRBJ2-1, with 13 bases matching TRBD2. The junction had 3 bases not matched to a gene; V was cut back by 2 bases and J by 5 bases. The CDR3 sequence is 16 residues long. CDR1 is LGHNA and CDR2 is YSLEER in the germline V gene. The CDR3 nucleotides read TGCGCCAGCAGCCAAACTAGCGGGAGGGCGCACAATGAGCAGTTCTTC. Translating it yields CASSQTSGRAHNEQFF.

This clonotype was seen only once. The chain is built from TRBV7-3 and TRBJ2-7, with unresolved D. Germline loops: CDR1 SGHTA, CDR2 FQGTGA. This CDR3 comprises 13 residues. The V gene lost 3 bases and the J gene lost 0 bases, with 6 bases spanning the gap. The CDR3 reads CASSFSHSYEQYF. The CDR3 region has the DNA TGTGCCAGCAGCTTCTCTCACTCCTACGAGCAGTACTTC.

V and J are TRBV4-1 and TRBJ2-5, with 9 bases identical to TRBD1. This CDR3 has 14 amino acids. The germline V gene encodes CDR1 MGHRA and CDR2 YSYEKL. V lost 4 bases to trimming and J lost 5 bases; unmatched junction nucleotides: 5. This CDR3 is CASSRTGTGETQYF. For the CDR3, the DNA is TGCGCCAGCAGCCGCACCGGGACAGGGGAGACCCAGTACTTC.

The J gene is TRBJ2-3, the V gene TRBV28; 9 nucleotides agree with TRBD2. This CDR3 is 17 amino acids long. V lost 5 bases, J lost 6 bases, and 15 bases stayed unmatched. The germline gives CDR1 MDHEN, CDR2 SYDVKM. The CDR3 reads CASSDPLLAGSGDTQYF. CDR3 bases: TGTGCCAGCAGTGACCCCCTCCTAGCGGGGAGCGGGGATACGCAGTATTTT.

This clonotype appeared once. J is TRBJ2-7 and V is TRBV7-8; D may be TRBD2 (6 bases). This CDR3 spans 15 amino acids. In germline, CDR1 is SGHVS, CDR2 FQNEAQ. V was cut by 5 bases and J by 3 bases, with 17 bases left in between. The CDR3 DNA follows: TGTGCCAGCAGCCCAGGTATCGGGGGAGTCTACGAGCAGTACTTC. Amino acids: CASSPGIGGVYEQYF.

The gene calls are TRBV27 and TRBJ2-7; perhaps TRBD1 as D (6 bases). Germline lookup yields CDR1 MNHEY and CDR2 SMNVEV (reference sequence). Trimming left V 8 bases short and J 3 bases short, with 14 bases between. The CDR3 length is 13 residues. The CDR3 protein is CASALRRGYEQYF. CDR3 coding DNA: TGTGCCAGCGCCCTCCGCAGGGGCTACGAGCAGTACTTC.

The chain is built from TRBV7-9 and TRBJ2-3; no firm D call. Germline CDR1 is SEHNR and CDR2 is FQNEAQ (reference sequence). The V end lost 5 bases, the J end lost 6 bases, and 9 bases lay between the germline ends. The CDR3 has 12 amino acids. As DNA, the CDR3 is TGTGCCAGCAGCCCCTACGATGATACGCAGTATTTT. Protein product: CASSPYDDTQYF.

The rearrangement joins TRBV5-1 to TRBJ2-7; 8 nucleotides agree with TRBD2. The germline CDR1 and CDR2 sequences are SGHRS and YFSETQ. The V segment lost 7 bases and the J segment 3 bases; nucleotides outside the gene matches: 9. CDR3 length: 14 residues. The DNA of the CDR3 is TGCGCCAGCGCCGTCGGGGGGGGCGGCTACGAGCAGTACTTC. It encodes CASAVGGGGYEQYF.

The rearrangement joins TRBV6-4 to TRBJ2-1; 9 nucleotides line up with TRBD2. In germline, CDR1 is MRHNA, CDR2 SNTAGT. V lost 3 bases to trimming and J lost 3 bases; unmatched junction nucleotides: 3. The CDR3 is 15 amino acids. The CDR3 DNA is TGTGCCAGCAGTGAACGTAGCGGGGGCTACAATGAGCAGTTCTTC. Protein: CASSERSGGYNEQFF.

The chain is built from TRBV7-9 and TRBJ2-5; D gene unclear. Trimming stripped 5 bases from V and 8 bases from J, with 12 bases between. The CDR3 runs 12 residues. Germline values: CDR1 SEHNR, CDR2 FQNEAQ (reference sequence). The CDR3, as DNA: TGTGCCAGCAGCGCGGACCGGATAACCCAGTACTTC. Protein: CASSADRITQYF.

This chain links TRBV7-2 with TRBJ2-7, with 12 bases identical to TRBD2. Trimming removed 5 bases from V and 0 bases from J; junction bases left unmatched: 14. The germline V gene has CDR1 SGHTA and CDR2 FQGNSA. This CDR3 comprises 19 residues. In nucleotides, the CDR3 is TGTGCCAGCAGCCCAAGAACTAGCGGGGGGAACCTGAGCTCCTACGAGCAGTACTTC. Encoded protein: CASSPRTSGGNLSSYEQYF.

This clonotype was detected only a few times. CDR3 protein: CASSKSGQSPYEQYF. The CDR3 bases are TGTGCCAGCAGCAAGTCGGGACAGTCCCCCTACGAGCAGTACTTC. This chain uses TRBV3-1 with TRBJ2-7; 7 bases agree with TRBD1. The junction had 9 bases not matched to a gene; V was cut back by 5 bases and J by 2 bases. Germline V CDR1 and CDR2: LGHDT, YNNKEL (reference sequence). The CDR3 is made up of 15 amino acids.

This chain connects TRBV20-1 to TRBJ2-1; 10 bases are shared with TRBD2. The V and J ends lost 0 bases and 5 bases, in that order; junction bases with no gene match: 7. Germline V gene sequence: CDR1 DFQATT, CDR2 SNEGSKA (reference sequence). The CDR3 totals 16 residues. In nucleotides, the CDR3 is TGCAGTGCTAGAGATGGGGGGACTAGCGTTAACAATGAGCAGTTCTTC. It encodes CSARDGGTSVNNEQFF.

V gene TRBV18 combines with J gene TRBJ2-2; TRBD1 might be the D (5 bases). V lost 0 bases, J lost 2 bases, and 10 bases lay in between. The CDR3 loop spans 16 amino acids. Looked up from germline, CDR1 is KGHSH and CDR2 is LQKENI. CDR3 sequence reads: CASSPPGAYNTGELFF. The CDR3, as DNA: TGTGCCAGCTCACCACCTGGGGCATATAACACCGGGGAGCTGTTTTTT.

V usage is TRBV2 and J usage is TRBJ1-5, with D perhaps matching TRBD1 (5 bases). From germline, CDR1 is SNHLY and CDR2 FYNNEI. V was trimmed by 8 bases and J by 0 bases, leaving 17 bases between them. The CDR3 runs 16 residues. CDR3 in amino acids: CASEQGAGASNQPQHF. For the CDR3, the DNA is TGTGCCAGCGAACAAGGGGCCGGGGCTAGCAATCAGCCCCAGCATTTT.

Only one count was recorded for this clonotype. V is TRBV27 and J is TRBJ1-2; 10 bases agree with TRBD1. Germline-derived CDR1 and CDR2 are MNHEY and SMNVEV (reference sequence). The CDR3 sequence is 13 residues long. The V segment lost 5 bases and the J segment 5 bases; nucleotides outside the gene matches: 2. The chain's CDR3 is CASSRTGGYGYTF. In DNA form, the CDR3 reads TGTGCCAGCAGTCGGACAGGGGGGTATGGCTACACCTTC.

This chain joins TRBV7-9 and TRBJ1-4; no definite D call. This CDR3 contains 12 residues. The germline V and J ends were trimmed by 3 bases and 10 bases, with 9 bases remaining between them. Germline-derived CDR1 and CDR2 are SEHNR and FQNEAQ (reference sequence). CDR3 coding DNA: TGTGCCAGCAGCTTCCAAGAGGGAAAACTGTTTTTT. The encoded protein is CASSFQEGKLFF.

The chain is built from TRBV6-4 and TRBJ2-3; 7 bases line up with TRBD2. This CDR3 has 16 residues. CDR1 and CDR2 (germline): MRHNA, SNTAGT. Trimming removed 4 bases from V and 0 bases from J; junction bases left unmatched: 7. The CDR3 reads CASSVIGGSSTDTQYF. The CDR3 bases are TGTGCCAGCAGTGTCATCGGGGGGTCCAGCACAGATACGCAGTATTTT.

The chain is built from TRBV9 and TRBJ2-2; D may be TRBD2 (6 bases). The CDR3 runs 16 residues. The germline gives CDR1 SGDLS, CDR2 YYNGEE. The V end lost 3 bases, the J end lost 4 bases, and 16 bases lay between the germline ends. CDR3 loop: CASSDAGTLSTGELFF. CDR3 DNA: TGTGCCAGCAGCGATGCCGGGACTCTATCCACCGGGGAGCTGTTTTTT.

This clonotype was seen a single time. V usage is TRBV12-3 or TRBV12-4 and J usage is TRBJ2-1; 7 bases are shared with TRBD2. Trimming at V came to 7 bases and at J to 2 bases, leaving 2 bases not matched to a gene. CDR3 length equals 13 residues. CDR3 bases: TGTGCCAGCATTGGACTAGCCTACAATGAGCAGTTCTTC. Protein product: CASIGLAYNEQFF.

The chain recombines TRBV5-1 with TRBJ1-5, with 8 positions matching TRBD1. J gave up 3 bases and V 4 bases, and 6 bases lay outside the gene matches. CDR1 is SGHRS, CDR2 YFSETQ, per germline. The CDR3 contains 15 residues. The CDR3 DNA reads TGCGCCAGCAGCGTCGGGACAGGCGACAATCAGCCCCAGCATTTT. Protein sequence: CASSVGTGDNQPQHF.

The J gene is TRBJ2-5, the V gene TRBV21-1; the D call in the table, TRBD1, was not verified against the DNA. TRBV21-1 is a pseudogene segment. The CDR3 is 14 residues long. CDR3 sequence (DNA): TGTGCCAGCAGAATCCCGGGGCCTCAAGAGACCCAGTACTTC. This codes for CASRIPGPQETQYF.

V and J are TRBV27 and TRBJ2-7, with 8 bases fitting TRBD1. Looked up from germline, CDR1 is MNHEY and CDR2 is SMNVEV (reference sequence). Trimming removed 3 bases from V and 3 bases from J; junction bases left unmatched: 7. CDR3 length equals 15 residues. Here the CDR3 DNA reads TGTGCCAGCAGTTTGACCGGGACAGGTCACTACGAGCAGTACTTC. The encoded protein is CASSLTGTGHYEQYF.

This chain connects TRBV7-3 to TRBJ1-1; D is possibly TRBD1 (6 bases). This CDR3 comprises 13 residues. CDR1 and CDR2 from the germline V gene are SGHTA and FQGTGA. V lost 4 bases, J lost 11 bases, and 17 bases lay in between. This chain's CDR3 is CASSSYQGSDAFF. The CDR3 DNA sequence: TGTGCCAGCAGCTCCTACCAGGGGTCGGATGCTTTCTTT.

The V call is TRBV30, the J call TRBJ1-1, with a possible D match to TRBD1 (6 bases). This CDR3 region has 14 residues. The V end lost 4 bases, the J end lost 4 bases, and 16 bases lay between the germline ends. Germline V lookup: CDR1 GTSNPN, CDR2 SVGIG (reference sequence). The CDR3 DNA follows: TGTGCCTGGACCTATACAGGGCTGAGCACTGAAGCTTTCTTT. This translates into CAWTYTGLSTEAFF.

The rearrangement joins TRBV20-1 to TRBJ2-7; 9 nucleotides align to TRBD1. Trimming took 6 bases from V and 1 from J; bases not matched to a gene: 10. Germline V lookup: CDR1 DFQATT, CDR2 SNEGSKA (reference sequence). The CDR3 is 15 residues long. The CDR3 spells CSASSPDRGSYEQYF. The CDR3 DNA reads TGCAGTGCGTCGAGCCCGGACAGGGGTTCCTACGAGCAGTACTTC.

The genes are TRBV6-2 or TRBV6-3 and TRBJ2-6, with D unresolved. The CDR3 length is 17 residues. CDR1 and CDR2 from the germline V gene are MNHEY and SVGEGT. V shed 4 bases and J shed 1 base, with 14 bases lying between them. The CDR3 reads CASSWSVIASGANVLTF. CDR3 bases: TGTGCCAGCAGTTGGTCCGTTATCGCGTCTGGGGCCAACGTCCTGACTTTC.